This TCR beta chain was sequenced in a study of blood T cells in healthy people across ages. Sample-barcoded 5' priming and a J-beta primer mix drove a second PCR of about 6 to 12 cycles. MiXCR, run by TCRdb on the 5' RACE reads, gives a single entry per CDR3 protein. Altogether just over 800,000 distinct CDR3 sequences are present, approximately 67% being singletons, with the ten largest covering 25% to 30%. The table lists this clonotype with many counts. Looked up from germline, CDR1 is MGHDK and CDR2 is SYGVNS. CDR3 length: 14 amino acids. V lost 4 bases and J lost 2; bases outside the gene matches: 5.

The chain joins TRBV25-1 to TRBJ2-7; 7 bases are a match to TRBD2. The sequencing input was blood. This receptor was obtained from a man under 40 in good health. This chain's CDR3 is CASSGLGTTYEQYF. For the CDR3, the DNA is TGTGCCAGCAGTGGCCTCGGGACTACCTACGAGCAGTACTTC.